This T cell receptor (beta chain) came from a study of T cell responses to AZD1222 COVID-19 vaccine. Study-level points and caveats: Repertoires were sampled only after the peak T cell response.

Sequencing was performed with immunoSEQ multiplex PCR; in TCRdb, only in-frame clones are kept and a portion is missing. This repertoire shows about 110,000 clones, roughly 90% found once; its top ten account for 7.9%. In regard to this clone: Its target is unknown.

The sequence came from an adult who received the AZD1222 COVID-19 vaccine. Source: peripheral blood, taken 28 days after the second AZD1222 dose.

CDR3 loop: CASSLDGPHQPQHF. CDR3 DNA sequence: TGTGCCAGCAGCTTAGACGGACCCCATCAGCCCCAGCATTTT. This sequence joins TRBV7-9 and TRBJ1-5; D gene uncertain. Germline CDR1 and CDR2: SEHNR and FQNEAQ (reference sequence). CDR3 length: 14 residues. Trimming removed 1 base at V and 5 bases at J, with 9 bases between.